The rows below give T cell receptor beta chains drawn from one sample of a study of T cells in Graves' hyperthyroidism and ophthalmopathy. TCRdb reprocessed the multiplex PCR reads via MiXCR and lists one record per CDR3 protein. Of approximately 350,000 distinct CDR3 sequences listed, roughly 15% are singletons. The material sequenced was blood. The receptors come from a woman aged 55 to 70 with Graves' ophthalmopathy. Both conserved end residues are part of each CDR3. Fields, in order: clone size, J gene, V gene, D gene, CDR3 DNA, CDR3 protein. A D gene is named only where the DNA matches it firmly. Clone sizes are given selectively: once, few, many, or a class where the clone is expanded.

size: many
J: TRBJ2-3
V: TRBV12-3/TRBV12-4
D: -
DNA: TGTGCCAGCATCCAGAGTCACACAGATACGCAGTATTTT
CDR3: CASIQSHTDTQYF

size: -
J: TRBJ2-7
V: TRBV6-1
D: -
DNA: TGTGCCAGCGCAGGATCCTACGAGCAGTACTTC
CDR3: CASAGSYEQYF

size: many
J: TRBJ2-3
V: TRBV20-1
D: TRBD2
DNA: TGCAGTGCAGCTAGGGAGACTAGCGGGTCGGATACGCAGTATTTT
CDR3: CSAARETSGSDTQYF

size: few
J: TRBJ2-7
V: TRBV7-2
D: TRBD2
DNA: TGTGCCAGCAGCTTTAGTAGACGAGGGGCTAGCGGGAGCCCCGAGCAGTACTTC
CDR3: CASSFSRRGASGSPEQYF

size: many
J: TRBJ2-7
V: TRBV24-1
D: TRBD1
DNA: TGTGCCACCAGTGATTCGCGGACCGGGACAGGGGGCTACGAGCAGTACTTC
CDR3: CATSDSRTGTGGYEQYF

size: -
J: TRBJ2-1
V: TRBV9
D: -
DNA: TGTGCCAGCAGCGTAGCAGCGGTAAAGGTAAATGAGCAGTTCTTC
CDR3: CASSVAAVKVNEQFF

size: many
J: TRBJ2-3
V: TRBV5-1
D: -
DNA: TGCGCCAGCAGCTTGTCCCCGGGCGCTAGCACAGATACGCAGTATTTT
CDR3: CASSLSPGASTDTQYF

size: many
J: TRBJ2-3
V: TRBV29-1
D: -
DNA: TGCAGCGTTGACTCGGCTAGCGCCACAGATACGCAGTATTTT
CDR3: CSVDSASATDTQYF

size: -
J: TRBJ2-7
V: TRBV7-9
D: TRBD1
DNA: TGTGCCAGCAGCTCCCCGACAGGGGGAATTAGTTACGAGCAGTACTTC
CDR3: CASSSPTGGISYEQYF

size: few
J: TRBJ2-4
V: TRBV6-1
D: -
DNA: TGTGCCAGCAGTGAAGGGACCCCCGTGGGCTTCCACATTCAGTACTTC
CDR3: CASSEGTPVGFHIQYF

size: many
J: TRBJ2-6
V: TRBV7-9
D: -
DNA: TGTGCCAGCGGCGAGTCGCGATCCGAGACCAACGTCCTGACTTTC
CDR3: CASGESRSETNVLTF

size: few
J: TRBJ1-2
V: TRBV7-2
D: -
DNA: TGTGCCAGCAGCTTAGATCGGGGGCCCCTCTATGGCTACACCTTC
CDR3: CASSLDRGPLYGYTF

size: few
J: TRBJ2-2
V: TRBV19
D: -
DNA: TGTGCCAGTAGGGTATTTCTGCAGGCCGGGGAGCTGTTTTTT
CDR3: CASRVFLQAGELFF

size: -
J: TRBJ2-1
V: TRBV7-3
D: TRBD2
DNA: TGTGCCAGCAGCTTTAAAAGCGGGAGGGCCGGGAATGAGCAGTTCTTC
CDR3: CASSFKSGRAGNEQFF

size: many
J: TRBJ1-1
V: TRBV20-1
D: TRBD1
DNA: TGCAGTGCCAGAGAGGGGGCCGGGGCTGAAGCTTTCTTT
CDR3: CSAREGAGAEAFF

size: few
J: TRBJ2-7
V: TRBV27
D: -
DNA: TGTGCCAGCAGTTCGGTGATTGCCCGGGACTTTCCCCCCTACGAGCAGTACTTC
CDR3: CASSSVIARDFPPYEQYF

size: few
J: TRBJ2-7
V: TRBV5-8
D: -
DNA: TGTGCCAGCAGCTTGGATCCAGAAATTATAAGATACGAGCAGTACTTC
CDR3: CASSLDPEIIRYEQYF

size: many
J: TRBJ1-1
V: TRBV24-1
D: -
DNA: TGTGCCACCAGTGATGCCGGGACGATTGGTGCAGCTTTCTTT
CDR3: CATSDAGTIGAAFF

size: many
J: TRBJ2-4
V: TRBV27
D: -
DNA: TGTGCCAGCAGATCCTCCGGGTCCCAGGGGATAGCCAAAAACATTCAGTACTTC
CDR3: CASRSSGSQGIAKNIQYF

size: few
J: TRBJ2-3
V: TRBV5-4
D: TRBD2
DNA: TGTGCCAGCAGCCGGGGACTAGCGGGAGGTAAATCAGATACGCAGTATTTT
CDR3: CASSRGLAGGKSDTQYF

size: many
J: TRBJ2-7
V: TRBV27
D: TRBD1
DNA: TGTGCCAGCAGTTTTCCCGGGACAGGGGGATCCTACGAGCAGTACTTC
CDR3: CASSFPGTGGSYEQYF

size: many
J: TRBJ2-3
V: TRBV12-3/TRBV12-4
D: TRBD1
DNA: TGTGCCAGCAGTCCCGACAGGGGGCGCACAGATACGCAGTATTTT
CDR3: CASSPDRGRTDTQYF

size: -
J: TRBJ2-3
V: TRBV2
D: TRBD2
DNA: TGTGCCAGCAGAGTAAAGGCTAGCGGGAGTAATACGCAGTATTTT
CDR3: CASRVKASGSNTQYF

size: few
J: TRBJ2-3
V: TRBV7-9
D: -
DNA: TGTGCCAGCAAAGGGTCTAGCACAGATACGCAGTATTTT
CDR3: CASKGSSTDTQYF

size: -
J: TRBJ2-2
V: TRBV2
D: -
DNA: TGTGCCAGCAGTGAAGCTGTGGGAAACACCGGGGAGCTGTTTTTT
CDR3: CASSEAVGNTGELFF

size: many
J: TRBJ2-1
V: TRBV11-2
D: TRBD2
DNA: TGTGCCAGCAGCCCCCCGGGCCCCGGGACTAGCATCTATGAGCAGTTCTTC
CDR3: CASSPPGPGTSIYEQFF

size: many
J: TRBJ2-1
V: TRBV10-1
D: TRBD2
DNA: TGCGCCAGCAGTGAGAACGGTTTTGGCGGGAGGAGTTCCTACAATGAGCAGTTCTTC
CDR3: CASSENGFGGRSSYNEQFF

size: many
J: TRBJ2-2
V: TRBV27
D: TRBD2
DNA: TGTGCCAGCAGTCCACTAGCGGGAGGATATACCGGGGAGCTGTTTTTT
CDR3: CASSPLAGGYTGELFF

size: -
J: TRBJ2-2
V: TRBV7-9
D: TRBD2
DNA: TGTGCCAGCAGCCCTTGGACTAGTTACACCGGGGAGCTGTTTTTT
CDR3: CASSPWTSYTGELFF

size: -
J: TRBJ2-5
V: TRBV30
D: -
DNA: TGTGCCTGGAGACTATCGGGAGCGAAGACCCAGTACTTC
CDR3: CAWRLSGAKTQYF

size: many
J: TRBJ2-5
V: TRBV7-2
D: -
DNA: TGTGCCAGCAGCCGAATGATACAAGAGACCCAGTACTTC
CDR3: CASSRMIQETQYF

size: many
J: TRBJ2-7
V: TRBV2
D: -
DNA: TGTGCCAGCAGTCATAGGATGTACGAGCAGTACTTC
CDR3: CASSHRMYEQYF

size: -
J: TRBJ2-7
V: TRBV15
D: TRBD2
DNA: TGTGCCACCAGCAGATCTTCGGGACTAGCGGGAGCGAATTACGAGCAGTACTTC
CDR3: CATSRSSGLAGANYEQYF